The clone carrying this T cell receptor (beta chain) was detected many times. TCRdb reprocessed the PCR reads with MiXCR, giving one entry per CDR3 protein. The sample contains a few hundred thousand distinct CDR3 sequences, roughly a quarter of which appear only once. The germline CDR1 and CDR2 sequences are SGHVS and FNYEAQ. This CDR3 contains 15 residues. The trim removed 5 bases at V and 0 bases at J, leaving 4 bases unmatched. The entry originates in a study of molecular identifiers for immune sequencing clone quantification. This sequence joins TRBV7-6 and TRBJ2-5; the match to TRBD1 covers 9 bases. This clonotype originated in a human donor in good health. Some libraries in this study had Jurkat cell RNA spiked in. Sequencing used naive CD8+ T cells from blood, with Jurkat cell RNA spiked in. As to subset: FACS-sorted CD8+CD4-CCR7+CD45RA+ naive T cells. CDR3 in DNA: TGTGCCAGCAGCCGGACAGGGGACAACCAAGAGACCCAGTACTTC. Translation: CASSRTGDNQETQYF.